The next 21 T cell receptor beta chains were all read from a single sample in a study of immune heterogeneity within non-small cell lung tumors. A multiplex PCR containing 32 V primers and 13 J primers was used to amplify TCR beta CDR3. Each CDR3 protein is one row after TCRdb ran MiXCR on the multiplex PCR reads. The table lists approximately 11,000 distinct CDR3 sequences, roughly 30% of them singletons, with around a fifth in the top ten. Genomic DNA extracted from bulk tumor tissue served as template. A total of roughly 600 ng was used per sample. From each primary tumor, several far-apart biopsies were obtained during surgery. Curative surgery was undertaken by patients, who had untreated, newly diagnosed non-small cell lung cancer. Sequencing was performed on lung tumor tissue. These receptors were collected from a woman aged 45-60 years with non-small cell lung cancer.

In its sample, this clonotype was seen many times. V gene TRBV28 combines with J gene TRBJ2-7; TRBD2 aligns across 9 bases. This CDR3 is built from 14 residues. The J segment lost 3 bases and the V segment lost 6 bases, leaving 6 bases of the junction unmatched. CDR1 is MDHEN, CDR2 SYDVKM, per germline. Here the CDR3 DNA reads TGTGCCAGCAGAACGCTAGCGGGGAACTACGAGCAGTACTTC. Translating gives CASRTLAGNYEQYF.

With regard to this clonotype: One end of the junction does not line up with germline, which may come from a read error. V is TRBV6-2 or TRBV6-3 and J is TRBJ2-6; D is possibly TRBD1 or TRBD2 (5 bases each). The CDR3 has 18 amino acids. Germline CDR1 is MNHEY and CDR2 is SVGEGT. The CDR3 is CPSSYRRGLSSGANVLTF. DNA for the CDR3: TGTCCCAGCAGTTATCGCCGGGGCCTTAGCTCTGGGGCCAACGTCCTGACTTTC.

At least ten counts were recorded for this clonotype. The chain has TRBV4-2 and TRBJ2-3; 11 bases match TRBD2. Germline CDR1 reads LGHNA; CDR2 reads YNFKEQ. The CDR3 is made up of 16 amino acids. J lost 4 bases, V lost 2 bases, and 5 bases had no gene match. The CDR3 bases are TGTGCCAGCAGCCAAATTAGCGGGAGGGCCGCAGATACGCAGTATTTT. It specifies CASSQISGRAADTQYF.

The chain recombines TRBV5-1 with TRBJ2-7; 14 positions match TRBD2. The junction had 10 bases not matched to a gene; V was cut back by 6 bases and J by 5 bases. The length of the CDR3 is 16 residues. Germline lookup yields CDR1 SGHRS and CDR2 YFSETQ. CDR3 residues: CASNLGGTSGSHEQYF. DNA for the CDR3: TGCGCCAGCAACCTGGGCGGGACTAGCGGGAGCCACGAGCAGTACTTC. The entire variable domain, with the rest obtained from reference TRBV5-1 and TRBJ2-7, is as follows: KAGVTQTPRYLIKTRGQQVTLSCSPISGHRSVSWYQQTPGQGLQFLFEYFSETQRNKGNFPGRFSGRQFSNSRSEMNVSTLELGDSALYLCASNLGGTSGSHEQYFGPGTRLTVT.

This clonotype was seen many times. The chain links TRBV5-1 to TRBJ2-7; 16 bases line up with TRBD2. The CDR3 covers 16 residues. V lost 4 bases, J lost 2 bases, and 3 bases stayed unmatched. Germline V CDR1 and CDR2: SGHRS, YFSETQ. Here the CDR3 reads CASSIGTSGGAYEQYF. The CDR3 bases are TGCGCCAGCAGCATCGGGACTAGCGGGGGGGCCTACGAGCAGTACTTC.

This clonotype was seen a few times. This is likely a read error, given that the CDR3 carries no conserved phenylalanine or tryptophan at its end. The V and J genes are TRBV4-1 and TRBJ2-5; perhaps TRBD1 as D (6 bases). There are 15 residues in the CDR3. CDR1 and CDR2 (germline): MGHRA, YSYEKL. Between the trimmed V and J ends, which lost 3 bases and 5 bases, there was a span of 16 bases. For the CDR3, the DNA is TGCGCCAGCAGCCATGGACAGCGGTTTCTGGAGACCCAGTACTCC. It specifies CASSHGQRFLETQYS.

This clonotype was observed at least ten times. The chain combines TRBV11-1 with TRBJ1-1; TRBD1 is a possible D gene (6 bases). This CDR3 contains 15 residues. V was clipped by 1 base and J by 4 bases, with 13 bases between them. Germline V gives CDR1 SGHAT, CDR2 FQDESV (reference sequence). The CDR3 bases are TGTGCCAGCAGCTTAGTTGGGGGCGCGGGCACTGAAGCTTTCTTT. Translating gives CASSLVGGAGTEAFF.

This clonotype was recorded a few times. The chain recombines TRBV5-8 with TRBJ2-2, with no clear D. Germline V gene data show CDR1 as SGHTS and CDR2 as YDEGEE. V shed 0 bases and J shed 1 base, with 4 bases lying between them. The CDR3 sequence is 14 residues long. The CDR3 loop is CASSLVGNTGELFF. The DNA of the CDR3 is TGTGCCAGCAGCTTGGTGGGGAACACCGGGGAGCTGTTTTTT.

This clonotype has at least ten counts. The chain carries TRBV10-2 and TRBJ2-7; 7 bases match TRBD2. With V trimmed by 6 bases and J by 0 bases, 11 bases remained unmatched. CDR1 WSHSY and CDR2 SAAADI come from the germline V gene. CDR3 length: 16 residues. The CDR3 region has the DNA TGCGCCAGCAGCCTATTAAGCGGGGTGATCTCCTACGAGCAGTACTTC. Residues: CASSLLSGVISYEQYF.

For the CDR3, the DNA is TGTGCCTGGAGTGGGACGGCAAATTCACCCCTCCACTTT. It yields the protein CAWSGTANSPLHF. J is TRBJ1-6 and V is TRBV30; no firm D call. V dropped 1 base and J dropped 7 bases, with 8 bases sitting between them. The CDR3 spans 13 residues. CDR1 is GTSNPN and CDR2 is SVGIG in the germline V gene (reference sequence).

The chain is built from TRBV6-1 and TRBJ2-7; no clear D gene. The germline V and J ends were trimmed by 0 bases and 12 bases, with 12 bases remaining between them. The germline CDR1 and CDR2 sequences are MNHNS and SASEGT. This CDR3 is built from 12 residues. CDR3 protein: CASSEALHSWYF. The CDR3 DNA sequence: TGTGCCAGCAGTGAAGCGCTACACAGCTGGTACTTC.

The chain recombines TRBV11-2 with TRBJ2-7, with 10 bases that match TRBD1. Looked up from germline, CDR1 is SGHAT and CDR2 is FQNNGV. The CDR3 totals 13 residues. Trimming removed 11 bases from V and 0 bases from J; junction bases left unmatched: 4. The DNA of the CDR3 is TGTGCCTCCCGGACAGGGGGCTCCTACGAGCAGTACTTC. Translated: CASRTGGSYEQYF. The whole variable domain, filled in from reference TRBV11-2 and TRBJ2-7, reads EAGVAQSPRYKIIEKRQSVAFWCNPISGHATLYWYQQILGQGPKLLIQFQNNGVVDDSQLPKDRFSAERLKGVDSTLKIQPAKLEDSAVYLCASRTGGSYEQYFGPGTRLTVT.

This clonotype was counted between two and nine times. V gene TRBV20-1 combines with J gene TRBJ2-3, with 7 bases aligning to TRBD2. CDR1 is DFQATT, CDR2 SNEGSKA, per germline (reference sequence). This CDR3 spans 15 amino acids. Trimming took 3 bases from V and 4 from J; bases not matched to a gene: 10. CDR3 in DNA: TGCAGTGCTAGTCTTGGGGGAGGGTTCGCAGATACGCAGTATTTT. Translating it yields CSASLGGGFADTQYF.

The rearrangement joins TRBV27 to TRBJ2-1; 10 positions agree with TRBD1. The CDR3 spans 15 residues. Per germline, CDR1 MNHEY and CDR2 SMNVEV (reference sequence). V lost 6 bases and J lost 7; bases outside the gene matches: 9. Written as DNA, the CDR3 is TGTGCCAGCAGCCCAGACAGGGGGCCCGAGAATGAGCAGTTCTTC. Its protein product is CASSPDRGPENEQFF.

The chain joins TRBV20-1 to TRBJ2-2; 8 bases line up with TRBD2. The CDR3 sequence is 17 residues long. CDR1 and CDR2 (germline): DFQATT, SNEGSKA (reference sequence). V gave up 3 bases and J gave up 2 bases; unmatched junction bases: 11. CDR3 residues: CSARSMSGSFNTGELFF. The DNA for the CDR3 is TGCAGTGCTAGGAGTATGAGCGGGAGCTTTAACACCGGGGAGCTGTTTTTT.

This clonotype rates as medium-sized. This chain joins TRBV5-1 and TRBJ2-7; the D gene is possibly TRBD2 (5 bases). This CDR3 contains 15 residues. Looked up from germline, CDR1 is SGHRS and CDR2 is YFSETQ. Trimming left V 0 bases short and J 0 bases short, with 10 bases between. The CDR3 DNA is TGCGCCAGCAGCTTGGAAAGCGGTAGCTCCTACGAGCAGTACTTC. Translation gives CASSLESGSSYEQYF.

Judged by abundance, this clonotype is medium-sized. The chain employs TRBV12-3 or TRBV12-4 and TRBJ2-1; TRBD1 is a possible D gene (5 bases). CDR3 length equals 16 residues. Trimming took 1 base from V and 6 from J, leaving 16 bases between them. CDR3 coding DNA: TGTGCCAGCAGTTTAGGGGAATATGGGGCCTCCAATGAGCAGTTCTTC. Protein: CASSLGEYGASNEQFF.

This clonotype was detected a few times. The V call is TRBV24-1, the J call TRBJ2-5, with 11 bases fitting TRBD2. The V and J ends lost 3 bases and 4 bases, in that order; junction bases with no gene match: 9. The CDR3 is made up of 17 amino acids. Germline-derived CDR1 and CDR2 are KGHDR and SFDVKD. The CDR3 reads CATSDDSSGRRAETQYF. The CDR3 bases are TGTGCCACCAGTGATGATTCTAGCGGGAGGAGGGCAGAGACCCAGTACTTC.

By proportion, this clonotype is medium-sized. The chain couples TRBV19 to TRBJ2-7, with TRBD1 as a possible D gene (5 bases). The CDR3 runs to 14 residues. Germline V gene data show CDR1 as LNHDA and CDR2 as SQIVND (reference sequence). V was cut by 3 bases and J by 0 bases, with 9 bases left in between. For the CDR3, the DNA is TGTGCCAGTAGTATGGGGCCTAGCTCCTACGAGCAGTACTTC. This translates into CASSMGPSSYEQYF.

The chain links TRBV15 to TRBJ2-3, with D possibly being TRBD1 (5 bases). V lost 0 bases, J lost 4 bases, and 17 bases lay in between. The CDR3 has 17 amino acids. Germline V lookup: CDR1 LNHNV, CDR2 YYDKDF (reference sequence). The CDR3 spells CATSRDSPFQGPDTQYF. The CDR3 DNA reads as TGTGCCACCAGCAGAGATAGCCCCTTCCAGGGTCCAGATACGCAGTATTTT.

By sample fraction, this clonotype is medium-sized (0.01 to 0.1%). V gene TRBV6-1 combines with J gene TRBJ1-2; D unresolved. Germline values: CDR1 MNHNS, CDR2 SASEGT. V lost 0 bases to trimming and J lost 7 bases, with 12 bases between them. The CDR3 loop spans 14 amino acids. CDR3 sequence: CASSEALETGGYTF. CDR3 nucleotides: TGTGCCAGCAGTGAAGCGCTTGAAACGGGTGGCTACACCTTC.